This T cell receptor beta chain came from a study of T cell responses to AZD1222 COVID-19 vaccine. Across the study: Second doses were pooled across both intervals (about 4 or about 12 weeks).

The germline V gene encodes CDR1 MDHEN and CDR2 SYDVKM. The length of the CDR3 is 12 residues. Trimming removed 2 bases at V and 5 bases at J, with 6 bases between. Points from the study as a whole: Unmutated variant regions reportedly attract nearly half of all spike-specific TCRs. At 160-218 and 743-854, vaccine-associated CD4 TCRs were dominant, and they spanned spike.

Here immunoSEQ multiplex PCR was the method, and the copy in TCRdb shows in-frame clones only, minus some. The top ten hold just over 5% of the sample, which has some 130,000 clones, nearly 95% seen once. Remarks on this clone: Its antigen is currently unknown.

This sequence originates from an adult in good health. The sequencing here drew on peripheral blood, taken on day 0 of AZD1222 vaccination. The J gene is TRBJ1-2, the V gene TRBV28; D is unresolved. The CDR3 DNA follows: TGTGCCAGCAGTTTAAGCCATTATGGCTACACCTTC. This codes for CASSLSHYGYTF.